This TCR beta chain was found in a study of monozygotic twins with cystic fibrosis. The CDR3 is made up of 17 amino acids. From germline, CDR1 is MNHEY and CDR2 SMNVEV (reference sequence). After removal of 6 bases from V and 6 bases from J, the junction contained 16 bases not matched to a gene. TCRdb's copy holds only in-frame clones and misses some; the assay was immunoSEQ multiplex PCR. The sample holds roughly 14,000 clones, nearly 99% seen once. The sample was blood. This receptor was identified in a girl under 10 years old with cystic fibrosis. V and J are TRBV27 and TRBJ2-3, with 9 bases identical to TRBD1. This CDR3 reads CASSPLWRDRVGDTQYF. For the CDR3, the DNA is TGTGCCAGCAGCCCCCTTTGGCGGGACAGGGTTGGCGATACGCAGTATTTT.